This is a list of T cell receptor beta chains from one sample in a study of T cell repertoires in aging, cancer and after chemotherapy. In TCRdb, the multiplex PCR reads were re-called with MiXCR into one record per CDR3 protein. Found here are more than 1,500 distinct CDR3 sequences, about 26% of them singletons; the top ten hold under 20%. What was sequenced was blood. The receptor source for this set is a human donor with a solid tumor. The CDR3 runs from the conserved cysteine through the conserved F or W. D genes are given only for firm matches. Clone size is not always given. Where it is, it says once, few, many or a class for expanded clones.

CDR3nt: TGTGCCAGCAGTGAATGGGGGCGGGAGCTCTACAATGAGCAGTTCTTC
CDR3aa: CASSEWGRELYNEQFF
j_gene: TRBJ2-1
abundance: few
v_gene: TRBV6-6
len: 16
d_gene: -

CDR3nt: TGTGCCAGCAGCTTAGACAGGCCCCCCGAGACCCAGTACTTC
CDR3aa: CASSLDRPPETQYF
j_gene: TRBJ2-5
abundance: -
v_gene: TRBV11-2
len: 14
d_gene: -

CDR3nt: TGTGCCAGCTCACCGGGTTCGGGGGGCCTCTTC
CDR3aa: CASSPGSGGLF
j_gene: TRBJ2-7
abundance: few
v_gene: TRBV18
len: 11
d_gene: -

CDR3nt: TGCAGCGTTGGGGGGGGGCCCCAAGAGACCCAGTACTTC
CDR3aa: CSVGGGPQETQYF
j_gene: TRBJ2-5
abundance: -
v_gene: TRBV29-1
len: 13
d_gene: -

CDR3nt: TGTGCCAGCAGCAAGGCGGGAAGCACAGATACGCAGTATTTT
CDR3aa: CASSKAGSTDTQYF
j_gene: TRBJ2-3
abundance: -
v_gene: TRBV21-1
len: 14
d_gene: -

CDR3nt: TGTGCCACCAGCACCCATTTAGCGGGAGGCAGGTATACGCAGTATTTT
CDR3aa: CATSTHLAGGRYTQYF
j_gene: TRBJ2-3
abundance: medium-sized
v_gene: TRBV15
len: 16
d_gene: TRBD2

CDR3nt: TGTGCCAGCAGTCCGAGGACAGGGGACACTGAAGCTTTCTTT
CDR3aa: CASSPRTGDTEAFF
j_gene: TRBJ1-1
abundance: -
v_gene: TRBV6-1
len: 14
d_gene: TRBD1

CDR3nt: TGTGCCAGCAGTCATATCCTCGGGACTAGCTTCGAGCAGTACTTC
CDR3aa: CASSHILGTSFEQYF
j_gene: TRBJ2-7
abundance: medium-sized
v_gene: TRBV7-9
len: 15
d_gene: TRBD2

CDR3nt: TGTGCCAGCAGCCCAGACAGTGGCCTTGTGGTTCAGTACTTC
CDR3aa: CASSPDSGLVVQYF
j_gene: TRBJ2-4
abundance: -
v_gene: TRBV11-2
len: 14
d_gene: -

CDR3nt: TGTGCCAGCAGTTATGAATCGGGTTCGAGTGAAGCTTTCTTT
CDR3aa: CASSYESGSSEAFF
j_gene: TRBJ1-1
abundance: medium-sized
v_gene: TRBV27
len: 14
d_gene: -

CDR3nt: TGTGCCAGCAGCTTAGGTCACAGCTCCTATGGCTACACCTTC
CDR3aa: CASSLGHSSYGYTF
j_gene: TRBJ1-2
abundance: medium-sized
v_gene: TRBV7-6
len: 14
d_gene: -

CDR3nt: TGTGCCAGCAGTCTAGCGCGATCCTCCTACGAGCAGTACTTC
CDR3aa: CASSLARSSYEQYF
j_gene: TRBJ2-7
abundance: large
v_gene: TRBV6-1
len: 14
d_gene: -

CDR3nt: TGTGCCAGCAGTTCCCAACCGGACAGGGTGTATGGCTACACCTTC
CDR3aa: CASSSQPDRVYGYTF
j_gene: TRBJ1-2
abundance: -
v_gene: TRBV12-3/TRBV12-4
len: 15
d_gene: TRBD1

CDR3nt: TGTGCCACCAGCAGAGGAGGTGTCTACGAGCAGTACTTC
CDR3aa: CATSRGGVYEQYF
j_gene: TRBJ2-7
abundance: medium-sized
v_gene: TRBV15
len: 13
d_gene: -

CDR3nt: TGTGCCAGCAGAAGGACAGCCTACGAGCAGTACTTC
CDR3aa: CASRRTAYEQYF
j_gene: TRBJ2-7
abundance: large
v_gene: TRBV27
len: 12
d_gene: -

CDR3nt: TGTGCCAGCAGTCCGGACAGTTATAGCTCTGGGGCCAACGTCCTGACTTTC
CDR3aa: CASSPDSYSSGANVLTF
j_gene: TRBJ2-6
abundance: large
v_gene: TRBV12-3/TRBV12-4
len: 17
d_gene: -

CDR3nt: TGTGCCAGATCCGAGCAGTACTTC
CDR3aa: CARSEQYF
j_gene: TRBJ2-7
abundance: few
v_gene: TRBV28
len: 8
d_gene: -

CDR3nt: TGTGCCAGCCATCACGCATACCAGCCCCAGCATTTT
CDR3aa: CASHHAYQPQHF
j_gene: TRBJ1-5
abundance: -
v_gene: TRBV19
len: 12
d_gene: -

CDR3nt: TGCAGTGCAACCCATTGGGGGGAGAGGGAAGATACGCAGTATTTT
CDR3aa: CSATHWGEREDTQYF
j_gene: TRBJ2-3
abundance: medium-sized
v_gene: TRBV20-1
len: 15
d_gene: -

CDR3nt: TGTGCCAGCAGCCCCCGGACTAGCGGGACCACAGATACGCAGTATTTT
CDR3aa: CASSPRTSGTTDTQYF
j_gene: TRBJ2-3
abundance: medium-sized
v_gene: TRBV5-4
len: 16
d_gene: TRBD2

CDR3nt: TGCAGTGCCGGGGAGCCCCAGCATTTT
CDR3aa: CSAGEPQHF
j_gene: TRBJ1-5
abundance: medium-sized
v_gene: TRBV20-1
len: 9
d_gene: -

CDR3nt: TGTGCCAGCTCACCTCTAATCTCTGAAGCTTTCTTT
CDR3aa: CASSPLISEAFF
j_gene: TRBJ1-1
abundance: few
v_gene: TRBV18
len: 12
d_gene: -

CDR3nt: TGTGCCAGCAGTCACTGGGACACCAATGAGCAGTTCTTC
CDR3aa: CASSHWDTNEQFF
j_gene: TRBJ2-1
abundance: medium-sized
v_gene: TRBV6-1
len: 13
d_gene: -

CDR3nt: TGTGCCATCAGAGGGACCGCCTCTAATGAAAAACTGTTTTTT
CDR3aa: CAIRGTASNEKLFF
j_gene: TRBJ1-4
abundance: medium-sized
v_gene: TRBV10-3
len: 14
d_gene: -

CDR3nt: TGTGCCAGTACCCCCGGGACAGGGACGCATGAGCAGTTCTTC
CDR3aa: CASTPGTGTHEQFF
j_gene: TRBJ2-1
abundance: -
v_gene: TRBV19
len: 14
d_gene: TRBD1

CDR3nt: TGCAGTGCTAGCGGGAGGGGTCATGGAGATACGCAGTATTTT
CDR3aa: CSASGRGHGDTQYF
j_gene: TRBJ2-3
abundance: medium-sized
v_gene: TRBV20-1
len: 14
d_gene: TRBD2

CDR3nt: TGTGCCAGCAGGGAGGACGCCGGCTCTGGAAACACCATATATTTT
CDR3aa: CASREDAGSGNTIYF
j_gene: TRBJ1-3
abundance: medium-sized
v_gene: TRBV6-2/TRBV6-3
len: 15
d_gene: -

CDR3nt: TGTGCCACCAAACCCCGACAGGGCTTGACAGATACGCAGTATTTT
CDR3aa: CATKPRQGLTDTQYF
j_gene: TRBJ2-3
abundance: medium-sized
v_gene: TRBV5-4
len: 15
d_gene: TRBD1

CDR3nt: TGTGCCAGCAGGCCCTTTCAGGGAAACACCATATATTTT
CDR3aa: CASRPFQGNTIYF
j_gene: TRBJ1-3
abundance: medium-sized
v_gene: TRBV12-3/TRBV12-4
len: 13
d_gene: -

CDR3nt: TGTGCCAGCAGCCCATTCGGCTTAATCACAGATACGCAGTATTTT
CDR3aa: CASSPFGLITDTQYF
j_gene: TRBJ2-3
abundance: -
v_gene: TRBV7-9
len: 15
d_gene: -

CDR3nt: TGCAGCGTTGTGGGAGGCGGTTTCTCCTACGAGCAGTACTTC
CDR3aa: CSVVGGGFSYEQYF
j_gene: TRBJ2-7
abundance: -
v_gene: TRBV29-1
len: 14
d_gene: -

CDR3nt: TGTGCCAGCAGCGAGACAGGGGTCTACGAGCAGTACTTC
CDR3aa: CASSETGVYEQYF
j_gene: TRBJ2-7
abundance: medium-sized
v_gene: TRBV6-1
len: 13
d_gene: TRBD1

CDR3nt: TGTGCCAGCAGCCCGATGGTGGGGAATGAAAAACTGTTTTTT
CDR3aa: CASSPMVGNEKLFF
j_gene: TRBJ1-4
abundance: medium-sized
v_gene: TRBV27
len: 14
d_gene: -

CDR3nt: TGTGCCAGCAGGGACACAGGGAGTGGGGGCTACACCTTC
CDR3aa: CASRDTGSGGYTF
j_gene: TRBJ1-2
abundance: medium-sized
v_gene: TRBV6-1
len: 13
d_gene: -

CDR3nt: TGCGCCAGCAGCTTCGGCCGGGGACTAGCGGAGATAAATGAGCAGTTCTTC
CDR3aa: CASSFGRGLAEINEQFF
j_gene: TRBJ2-1
abundance: few
v_gene: TRBV5-1
len: 17
d_gene: TRBD2

CDR3nt: TGTGCCACCAGCCCGGGACAGGGAGAGGATGAGCAGTTCTTC
CDR3aa: CATSPGQGEDEQFF
j_gene: TRBJ2-1
abundance: hyperexpanded
v_gene: TRBV15
len: 14
d_gene: TRBD1

CDR3nt: TGCAGCGTTGAACCACTAGCGGGAGACTACGAGCAGTACTTC
CDR3aa: CSVEPLAGDYEQYF
j_gene: TRBJ2-7
abundance: medium-sized
v_gene: TRBV29-1
len: 14
d_gene: TRBD2

CDR3nt: TGTGCCAGCAGTGTAGTAGCGGGAAACTCCTACGAGCAGTACTTC
CDR3aa: CASSVVAGNSYEQYF
j_gene: TRBJ2-7
abundance: -
v_gene: TRBV27
len: 15
d_gene: TRBD2

CDR3nt: TGTGCCAGCAGCCAAGATCTGGCGGATACGCAGTATTTT
CDR3aa: CASSQDLADTQYF
j_gene: TRBJ2-3
abundance: -
v_gene: TRBV14
len: 13
d_gene: -

CDR3nt: TGTGCCAGCTCACCGGGCGAAAGCAATCAGCCCCAGCATTTT
CDR3aa: CASSPGESNQPQHF
j_gene: TRBJ1-5
abundance: -
v_gene: TRBV18
len: 14
d_gene: -

CDR3nt: TGTGCCAGCACGTGGGACAGTGAAGAGACCCAGTACTTC
CDR3aa: CASTWDSEETQYF
j_gene: TRBJ2-5
abundance: -
v_gene: TRBV6-1
len: 13
d_gene: TRBD1

CDR3nt: TGTGCCAGCAGTCCGCGGGGGGATACGCAGTATTTT
CDR3aa: CASSPRGDTQYF
j_gene: TRBJ2-3
abundance: large
v_gene: TRBV12-3/TRBV12-4
len: 12
d_gene: TRBD2

CDR3nt: TGCAGTGCTCATCTAGCGGGGACAGATACGCAGTATTTT
CDR3aa: CSAHLAGTDTQYF
j_gene: TRBJ2-3
abundance: medium-sized
v_gene: TRBV20-1
len: 13
d_gene: TRBD2